Sequencing of this TCR beta chain was carried out in a study of cytomegalovirus exposure and HLA in healthy donors (TCRdb year 2017). In the study overall: An earlier analysis of roughly 500 of the donors reported about 290 Gb of sequence data and 120 million or so unique TCR beta sequences from 190 million or so T cells. HLA typing covered class I and class II loci at four-digit resolution. An earlier analysis of about 600 of the donors used high-throughput TCR beta sequencing to judge whether each TCR beta V gene segment behaved as functional or pseudogenic. Donor age, sex, ethnicity and CMV serostatus were compiled alongside the repertoire data. Among the roughly 370 genotyped donors, around 81% belonged to the genetic ancestry cluster associated with self-reported Caucasian donors. The T cell repertoires of under 750 subjects were profiled by immunosequencing and related to cytomegalovirus serostatus. The number of typed donors differed by locus: about 620-630 for A, B, C, DRB1 and DQB1; approximately 530 for DQA1; 606 for DPA1; and about 450 for DPB1. Rather than drawing on any new phenotypic data, the later analysis identified candidate immune exposures from TCR beta sequences and the way those sequences occurred across donors. About 280 gigabases of sequencing data and around 85 million unique TCR sequences made up an early release that covered fewer than 650 HLA-typed donors. The aim of the study was to test whether cataloging public T cell receptors could identify signatures of past pathogen exposure. A handful of DR-DQ haplotypes were handled as single units for association and clustering because linkage in the cohort was strong. A later analysis re-examined previously published TCR beta repertoires from hundreds of donors and added high-resolution HLA genotyping to investigate patterns of TCR occurrence. All discovery cohort repertoires had been generated using a single sequencing platform. High-throughput TCR immunosequencing, statistical association of individual TCRs with disease status, and machine learning were combined to predict cytomegalovirus infection status. Along with the roughly 700-subject first cohort, a separate validation cohort of some 130 different subjects was used. Across 398 genotyped donors of the cohort, an average of about 240,000 unique TCR beta nucleotide sequences per donor were sequenced, and approximately 17% of those sequences were non-productive. In a later genetic analysis, genome-wide SNP genotypes for about 65% of the 666 donors were used, and that subset was treated as a discovery cohort. The full study reports these points: A later analysis found that TCR association rates varied across HLA loci, with DRB1 alleles showing the most associated TCRs and HLA-C alleles the fewest. Strong co-occurrence of HLA alleles, especially DR and DQ, made assigning TCR associations to individual alleles difficult. Linkage disequilibrium might explain the correlated functional status among segregating V segments, but an unknown experimental factor could not be ruled out. A later genetic analysis reported fewer N-insertions in productive TCRs among donors in an Asian-associated ancestry cluster than the roughly 650-donor mean. Because counts were too low, about 18 rarely observed V segments, including chromosome 9 orphons, were left out of the earlier analysis of about 500 of the donors. The cohort was sequenced for TCR beta chains only, and without alpha or paired-chain data the features that could be detected were limited. The authors suggested that the approach could potentially be extended to other disease states and immunological phenotypes. While some public TCRs were present in many individuals, most TCR sequences turned up only very rarely across donors. In a later analysis, several top co-occurrence clusters were reported to appear linked to parvovirus B19, influenza, CMV and Epstein-Barr virus. Compared with equally common non-associated chains, HLA-associated TCR beta chains in a later analysis were more clonally expanded and had lower generation probabilities. An association between a missense DCLRE1C variant and V-gene and J-gene trimming of TCR beta chains was found in a later genetic analysis and replicated in an independent cohort. The only immune exposure information available for the cohort was CMV serostatus. The presence/absence analyses assumed that sequencing depth was roughly uniform across donors, and that assumption may not be true. The classifier was reported to diagnose cytomegalovirus status with high specificity and sensitivity in both the original and validation cohorts. Because HLA typing was missing for some donors at each locus, association tests included only the typed subset. In an earlier analysis of approximately 590 of the donors, most TCR beta V segments were observed in productive rearrangements about 87% or about 30% of the time, broadly matching IMGT annotations. The study listed 150 to 200 TCR beta chains as associated with cytomegalovirus. In a later analysis, around 15,000 TCR beta sequences were associated with specific HLA alleles at a false discovery rate of 0.05. In a later analysis, most CMV-associated TCR beta chains were found to appear HLA-restricted, with HLA associations seemingly driven largely by CMV exposure. The sequencing pipeline was judged likely to have produced a cluster of highly shared sequence variants as a technical artifact. A few of the identified cytomegalovirus-associated TCR beta chains were confirmed in vitro to be specific for cytomegalovirus antigens. A further reported finding was that TCR beta sequences accurately predicted the HLA-A and HLA-B alleles for most subjects in the first cohort. Some IMGT-functional V segments, including TRBV6-2 and TRBV6-3, could not be told apart with the 87-base-pair reads, so those segments were excluded.

Concerning this clone: The antigen it binds to is not known.

The germline V gene gives CDR1 as MDHEN and CDR2 as SYDVKM. From the cysteine through the phenylalanine, the CDR3 covers 15 amino acids. Kept here is only the CDR3 DNA, which spans 45 bases and is read in frame from base 1. Here V drops 6 bases and J drops 5 bases, and the junction holds 10 bases not matched to any gene. The cohort was made up of 666 healthy bone marrow donors. All cohort members were sampled while nominally healthy, although unrecorded immune exposures were likely present. The donor tested CMV seronegative, placing the donor among the 350 or so seronegative members of the cohort. A peripheral blood sample was collected from each donor, and TCR beta sequencing was performed on peripheral blood mononuclear cells. The Qiagen DNeasy Blood Extraction Kit was used to extract genomic DNA from the blood cell samples. Library creation used the immunoSEQ multiplex PCR assay. A mixture of 60 forward primers for TCR Vbeta segments and 13 reverse primers for TCR Jbeta segments was used in the multiplex PCR. The CDR3 region of rearranged TCR beta genes was amplified from genomic DNA with a multiplex PCR assay. Amplified TCR beta libraries were sequenced as 87-base-pair reads on the Illumina HiSeq System. In the source study's methods: In a later analysis, roughly 80 million unique TCR beta chains were counted across the 500 to 850 repertoires, and around 10 million of these chains were shared by at least two donors. A nearest-neighbor algorithm error-corrected the raw reads and collapsed the reads into unique sequences, merging closely related sequences to remove PCR and sequencing errors. CDR3 sequences were aligned to IMGT reference sequences to assign V, D and J gene segments. For a sequence to be retained, a match of at least six nucleotides was required to both a V gene segment and a J gene segment. A rearrangement counted as productive if the CDR3 had no stop codons and remained in frame with V and J, and every other rearrangement counted as non-productive. Following IMGT convention, CDR3 was defined as the stretch from the second conserved V-encoded cysteine up to the conserved J-encoded phenylalanine. Sequences without an unambiguous match to a single V gene segment were excluded from the earlier analysis of about 600 of the donors. In an earlier analysis of several hundred of the donors, V segments were called functional above 56.7% productive rearrangements and were called segregating when the between-donor standard deviation exceeded 5%. A statistical classification framework was developed to diagnose cytomegalovirus status using the catalog of TCR beta chain sequences. In a later analysis, V and J genes were assigned by comparing TCR nucleotide sequences against IMGT/GENE-DB human TR gene sequences. In a later analysis, CDR3 sequences and most-parsimonious VDJ recombination scenarios were assigned using the TCRdist pipeline. In a later analysis, each TCR beta chain was defined by its CDR3 amino acid sequence together with its V-gene family, and reads lacking a unique V-gene family were excluded. In a later analysis, approximately 590 highly shared, low-generation-probability nucleotide sequences were removed to address suspected cross-contamination and a sequencing artifact. For each public chain, a later analysis derived a clonal expansion index from normalized ranks of inferred template counts within each repertoire. Generation probabilities in a later analysis came from a VDJ recombination model fitted to out-of-frame rearrangements, and those results were checked against IGoR. In a later analysis, TCR-TCR, TCR-HLA and TCR-CMV co-occurrence was scored with hypergeometric tests, and a repertoire-size bias correction was applied to TCR pairs. To estimate false discovery rates, a later analysis permuted the HLA or CMV assignments 20 times. In a later analysis, co-occurring TCRs were grouped with DBSCAN, and TCRdist sequence similarity was added when clustering was performed within HLA-allele-positive subsets. For co-occurrence clustering, repertoires with fewer than 30,000 or more than 120,000 public chains were excluded, along with several repertoires with anomalous nucleotide sharing. Sourced from immuneACCESS, this table was stored by TCRdb with only in-frame sequences that have V and J called. A share of the clones is absent; for the studies checked, an unresolved V gene accounts for under half, and the remainder has no known explanation. The V and J calls and clone size are taken from that table; D and trimming were inferred from the DNA. The sample's records list over 150,000 clones. 0.7% to 0.8% of the sample is held by the ten biggest clonotypes.

The sequenced material came from PBMCs. This receptor was taken from a boy younger than 18 in good health and CMV-seronegative. This chain joins TRBV28 to TRBJ1-5, with TRBD1 matching 7 junction bases. The CDR3 amino acid sequence is: CASRRNRDRYQPQHF. The sequence in DNA is TGTGCCAGCAGAAGAAACCGGGACAGATATCAGCCCCAGCATTTT.